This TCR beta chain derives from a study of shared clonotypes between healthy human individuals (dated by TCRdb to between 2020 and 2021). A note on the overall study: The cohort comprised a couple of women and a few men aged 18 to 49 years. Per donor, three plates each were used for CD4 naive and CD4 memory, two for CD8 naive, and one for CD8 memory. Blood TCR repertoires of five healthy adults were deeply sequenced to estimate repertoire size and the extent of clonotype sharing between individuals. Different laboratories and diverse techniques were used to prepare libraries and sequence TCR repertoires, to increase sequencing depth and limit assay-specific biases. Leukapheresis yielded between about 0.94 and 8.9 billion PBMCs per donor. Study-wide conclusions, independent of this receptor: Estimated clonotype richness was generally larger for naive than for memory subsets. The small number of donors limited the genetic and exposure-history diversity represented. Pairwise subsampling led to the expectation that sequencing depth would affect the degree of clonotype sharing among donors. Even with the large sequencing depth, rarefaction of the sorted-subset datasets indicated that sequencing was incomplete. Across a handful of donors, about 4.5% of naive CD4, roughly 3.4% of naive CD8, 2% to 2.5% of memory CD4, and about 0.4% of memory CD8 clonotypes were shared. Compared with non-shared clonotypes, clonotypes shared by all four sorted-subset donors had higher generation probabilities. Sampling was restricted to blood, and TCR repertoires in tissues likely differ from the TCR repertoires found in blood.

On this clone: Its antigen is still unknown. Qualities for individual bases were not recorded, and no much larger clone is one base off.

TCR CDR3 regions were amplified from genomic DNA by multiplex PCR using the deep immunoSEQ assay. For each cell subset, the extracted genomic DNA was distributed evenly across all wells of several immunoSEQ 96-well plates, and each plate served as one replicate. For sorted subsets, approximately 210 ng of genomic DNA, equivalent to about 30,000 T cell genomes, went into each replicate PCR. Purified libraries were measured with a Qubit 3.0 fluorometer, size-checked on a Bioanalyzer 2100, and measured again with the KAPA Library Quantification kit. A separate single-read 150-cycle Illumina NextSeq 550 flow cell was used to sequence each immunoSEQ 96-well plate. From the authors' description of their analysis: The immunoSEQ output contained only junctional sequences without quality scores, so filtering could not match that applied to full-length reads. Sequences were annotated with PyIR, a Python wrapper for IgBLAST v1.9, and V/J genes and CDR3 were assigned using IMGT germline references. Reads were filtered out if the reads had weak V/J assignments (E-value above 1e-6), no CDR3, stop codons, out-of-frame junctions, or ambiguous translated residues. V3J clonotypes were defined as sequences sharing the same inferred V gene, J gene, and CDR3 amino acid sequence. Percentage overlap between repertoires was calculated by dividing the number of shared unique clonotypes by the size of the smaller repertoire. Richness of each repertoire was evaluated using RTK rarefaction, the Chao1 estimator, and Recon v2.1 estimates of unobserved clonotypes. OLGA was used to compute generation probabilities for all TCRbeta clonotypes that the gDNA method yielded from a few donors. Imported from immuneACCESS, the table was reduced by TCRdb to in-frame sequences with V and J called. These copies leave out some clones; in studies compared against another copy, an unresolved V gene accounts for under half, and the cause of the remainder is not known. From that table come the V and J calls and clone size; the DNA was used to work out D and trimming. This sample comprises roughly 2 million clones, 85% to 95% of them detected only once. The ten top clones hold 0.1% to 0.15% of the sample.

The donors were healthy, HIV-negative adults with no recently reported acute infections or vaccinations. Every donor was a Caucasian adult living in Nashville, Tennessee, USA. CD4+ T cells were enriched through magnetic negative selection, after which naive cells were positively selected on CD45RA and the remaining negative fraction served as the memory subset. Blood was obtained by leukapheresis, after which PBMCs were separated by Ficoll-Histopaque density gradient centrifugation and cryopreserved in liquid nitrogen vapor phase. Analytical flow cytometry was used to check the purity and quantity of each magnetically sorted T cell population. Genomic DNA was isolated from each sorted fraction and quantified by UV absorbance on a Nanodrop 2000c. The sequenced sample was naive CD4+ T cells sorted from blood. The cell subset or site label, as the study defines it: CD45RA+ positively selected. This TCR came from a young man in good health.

The CDR3 here reads CASSFRTGGPTEAFF. The DNA sequence is TGTGCCAGCAGCTTTCGGACAGGTGGTCCCACTGAAGCTTTCTTT. The sequence links TRBV11-2 to TRBJ1-1, with 7 bases aligning to TRBD1. From cysteine to phenylalanine, the CDR3 is 15 amino acids long. Solely the CDR3 DNA is kept, with 45 bases framed from the first base. After removal of 3 bases from V and 4 bases from J, the junction retains 8 bases not matched to a gene. Per the germline V gene, SGHAT is the CDR1 and FQNNGV is the CDR2.